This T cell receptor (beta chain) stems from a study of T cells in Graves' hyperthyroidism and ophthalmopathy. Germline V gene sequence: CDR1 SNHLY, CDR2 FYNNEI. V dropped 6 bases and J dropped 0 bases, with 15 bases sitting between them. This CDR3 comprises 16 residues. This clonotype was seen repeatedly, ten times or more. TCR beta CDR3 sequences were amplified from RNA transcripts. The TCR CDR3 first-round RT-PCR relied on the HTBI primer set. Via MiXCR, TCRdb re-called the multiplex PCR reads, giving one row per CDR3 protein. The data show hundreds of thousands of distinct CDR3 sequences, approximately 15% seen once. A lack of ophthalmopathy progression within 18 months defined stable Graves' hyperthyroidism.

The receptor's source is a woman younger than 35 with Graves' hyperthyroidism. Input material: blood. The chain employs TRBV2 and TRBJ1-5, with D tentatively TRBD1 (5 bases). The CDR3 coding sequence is TGTGCCAGCAGACCCCGCGGGGGGGATAGCAATCAGCCCCAGCATTTT. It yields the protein CASRPRGGDSNQPQHF.